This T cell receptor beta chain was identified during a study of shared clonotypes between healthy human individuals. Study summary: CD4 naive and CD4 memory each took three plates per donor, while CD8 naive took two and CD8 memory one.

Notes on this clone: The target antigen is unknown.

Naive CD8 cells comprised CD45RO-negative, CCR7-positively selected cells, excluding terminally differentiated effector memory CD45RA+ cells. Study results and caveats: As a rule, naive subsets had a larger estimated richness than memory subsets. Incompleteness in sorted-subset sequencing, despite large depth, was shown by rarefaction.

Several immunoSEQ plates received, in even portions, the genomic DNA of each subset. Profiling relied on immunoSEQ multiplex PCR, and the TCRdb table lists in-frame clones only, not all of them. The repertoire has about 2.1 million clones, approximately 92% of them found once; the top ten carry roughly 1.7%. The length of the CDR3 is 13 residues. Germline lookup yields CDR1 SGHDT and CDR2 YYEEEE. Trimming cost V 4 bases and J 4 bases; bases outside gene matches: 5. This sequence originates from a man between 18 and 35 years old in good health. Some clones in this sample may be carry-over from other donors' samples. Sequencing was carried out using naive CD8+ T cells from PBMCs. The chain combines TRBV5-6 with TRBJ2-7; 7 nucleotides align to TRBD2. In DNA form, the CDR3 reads TGTGCCAGCAGCCCGCCGGGGGGTTACGAGCAGTACTTC. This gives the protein CASSPPGGYEQYF.